One sample yielded the 29 T cell receptor beta chains listed below, sequenced in a study of breast tumors, draining lymph nodes, adjacent tissues. TCRdb reprocessed the multiplex PCR reads with MiXCR, giving one entry per CDR3 protein. In the table there are around 170,000 distinct CDR3 sequences, roughly 30% of which are singletons. The lymph nodes were axillary draining lymph nodes from breast cancer patients. Specimen: axillary lymph node tissue. The receptor source for this set is a female donor with breast cancer. Some clones in this sample may be carry-over from other donors' samples.

This clonotype was observed at least ten times. V gene TRBV30 combines with J gene TRBJ2-3; 8 positions agree with TRBD2. The CDR3 covers 14 residues. CDR1 is GTSNPN and CDR2 is SVGIG in the germline V gene (reference sequence). After removal of 2 bases from V and 8 bases from J, the junction contained 9 bases not matched to a gene. CDR3 DNA: TGTGCCTGGAGTATTGGGGCCCGGGGGGGTACGCAGTATTTT. It yields the protein CAWSIGARGGTQYF.

A few counts support this clonotype. This clone may be a read error of a much larger clone one base away. This sequence joins TRBV9 and TRBJ2-1, with D possibly being TRBD1 or TRBD2 (5 bases each). V gave up 0 bases and J gave up 8 bases, with 18 bases separating them. Germline assignment: CDR1 SGDLS and CDR2 YYNGEE. This CDR3 contains 16 residues. The CDR3 DNA follows: TGTGCCAGCAGCGTAGTAAGGGACCCTCTATACGATGAGCAGTTCTTC. As protein: CASSVVRDPLYDEQFF.

The chain employs TRBV19 and TRBJ2-1; the match to TRBD2 covers 14 bases. Germline V gene lookup returns CDR1 LNHDA and CDR2 SQIVND (reference sequence). V lost 3 bases, J lost 12 bases, and 7 bases stayed unmatched. There are 15 residues in the CDR3. The CDR3 sequence is CASSIPGLAGDVQFF. The DNA for the CDR3 is TGTGCCAGTAGTATCCCGGGACTAGCGGGAGACGTGCAGTTCTTC.

This clonotype was seen many times. A clone one base away is much larger, so this may be a read error. The chain has TRBV24-1 and TRBJ2-5, with 7 bases identical to TRBD2. The CDR3 has 15 residues. The V gene end was trimmed by 4 bases and the J gene end by 3 bases; junction bases not matched to a gene: 7. CDR1 is KGHDR and CDR2 is SFDVKD in the germline V gene. The CDR3, as DNA: TGTGCCACCAGTGACCCGGGACGGGGGGAAGAGACCCAGTACTTC. Translation gives CATSDPGRGEETQYF.

This clonotype was found many times. The rearrangement links TRBV20-1 to TRBJ1-2; the D is unclear. This CDR3 spans 12 amino acids. Trimming cost V 3 bases and J 4 bases, with 9 bases left between them. CDR1 is DFQATT, CDR2 SNEGSKA, per germline (reference sequence). The CDR3 here is CSARTDAYGYTF. CDR3 nucleotides: TGCAGTGCTAGGACGGACGCCTATGGCTACACCTTC.

As regards this clonotype: The DNA is omitted, as the CDR3 cannot be located on it reliably, and the CDR3 follows TCRdb's listing. J is TRBJ2-7 and V is TRBV7-7; the DNA was not used to check the table's D call, TRBD2. Germline assignment: CDR1 SSHAT and CDR2 FNYEAQ (reference sequence). The CDR3 is 21 amino acids long, termini counted. Here the CDR3 reads CASSFYICSARFGTGTYEQYF.

This clonotype was seen ten or more times. This chain uses TRBV5-6 with TRBJ2-5; D gene uncertain. Trimming removed 0 bases from V and 4 bases from J, with 13 bases in between. The CDR3 loop spans 15 amino acids. The germline V gene has CDR1 SGHDT and CDR2 YYEEEE. The CDR3: CASSLGTGRLETQYF. The CDR3 DNA reads as TGTGCCAGCAGCTTGGGAACGGGCCGGCTAGAGACCCAGTACTTC.

This chain links TRBV29-1 with TRBJ1-2, with D unresolved. The CDR3 sequence is 13 residues long. Deletions cut 7 bases from V and 9 bases from J, with 21 bases between. The germline V gene has CDR1 SQVTM and CDR2 ANQGSEA. CDR3 region: CSALTGEAHRYTF. CDR3 nucleotide sequence: TGCAGCGCCCTGACCGGGGAAGCTCATCGCTACACCTTC.

This clonotype occurred many times. This chain links TRBV20-1 with TRBJ2-1; 10 bases line up with TRBD2. Germline CDR1 reads DFQATT; CDR2 reads SNEGSKA (reference sequence). Germline trimming cut 3 bases from V and 9 bases from J; bases unmatched to any gene: 8. The CDR3 has 14 amino acids. The CDR3 spells CSARKAGGRAEQFF. In nucleotides, the CDR3 is TGCAGTGCTAGGAAAGCGGGAGGGAGGGCTGAGCAGTTCTTC.

This clonotype appeared many times. This sequence joins TRBV6-5 and TRBJ1-3; D remains unclear. This CDR3 comprises 15 residues. The germline gives CDR1 MNHEY, CDR2 SVGAGI. Deletions cut 4 bases from V and 0 bases from J, with 10 bases between. CDR3 nucleotide sequence: TGTGCCAGCAGTTTGTCAACCAGCTCTGGAAACACCATATATTTT. This encodes CASSLSTSSGNTIYF.

This clonotype was seen many times. The chain employs TRBV20-1 and TRBJ1-3, with D unclear. Trimming left V 0 bases short and J 1 base short, with 13 bases between. The germline gives CDR1 DFQATT, CDR2 SNEGSKA (reference sequence). The CDR3 runs to 16 residues. CDR3 DNA: TGCAGTGCTAGAGATCTGGGCAGTGGGTCTGGAAACACCATATATTTT. Translation gives CSARDLGSGSGNTIYF.

The chain combines TRBV6-2 or TRBV6-3 with TRBJ1-2, with a weak D call TRBD1 (5 bases). Trimming took 2 bases from V and 6 from J, leaving 13 bases between them. The length of the CDR3 is 14 residues. Germline CDR1 and CDR2: MNHEY and SVGEGT. The CDR3 bases are TGTGCCAGCAGTTACCAATGGCAGGGCGATGGCTACACCTTC. Encoded protein: CASSYQWQGDGYTF.

This clonotype was detected many times. The chain couples TRBV9 to TRBJ2-2, with D maybe TRBD2 (5 bases). This CDR3 comprises 15 residues. Trimming cost V 0 bases and J 4 bases, with 10 bases left between them. CDR1 and CDR2 from the germline V gene are SGDLS and YYNGEE. The CDR3 DNA sequence: TGTGCCAGCAGCGTAGAAGGGAGAGGCACCGGGGAGCTGTTTTTT. This gives the protein CASSVEGRGTGELFF.

This clonotype came up many times. V is TRBV7-8 and J is TRBJ2-3; 13 nucleotides match TRBD2. The germline CDR1 and CDR2 sequences are SGHVS and FQNEAQ. Germline trimming cut 6 bases from V and 4 bases from J; bases unmatched to any gene: 7. The CDR3 runs 16 residues. The DNA of the CDR3 is TGTGCCAGCAGTCCCCGGACTAGCGGGAGTGCAGATACGCAGTATTTT. Residues: CASSPRTSGSADTQYF.

Notes on this clonotype: No conserved phenylalanine or tryptophan is present at the end of the CDR3, so a read error is the likely explanation. The limits of the CDR3 on the DNA are not certain, so only TCRdb's listed CDR3 is given. This chain links TRBV6-6 with TRBJ1-5; the tabulated D call, TRBD1, remains unverified against the DNA. Germline lookup yields CDR1 MNHNY and CDR2 SVGAGI (reference sequence). The CDR3 is 14 amino acids long, termini counted. CDR3 protein: CASSWTDSNQPHLS.

Concerning this clonotype itself: No conserved phenylalanine or tryptophan is present at the end of the CDR3, so a read error is the likely explanation. The chain uses TRBV7-2 and TRBJ1-1; perhaps TRBD1 as D (6 bases). Trimming cost V 5 bases and J 6 bases, with 13 bases left between them. This CDR3 is built from 13 residues. Germline-derived CDR1 and CDR2 are SGHTA and FQGNSA. For the CDR3, the DNA is TGTGCCAGCAGCGGGATGGGGGGCCCTGAAGCTTTCTTA. Translation: CASSGMGGPEAFL.

Remarks on this clonotype: Germline and junction disagree at one end, which may indicate a read error. The chain links TRBV20-1 to TRBJ1-4; D gene unclear. The CDR3 sequence is 14 residues long. Germline V lookup: CDR1 DFQATT, CDR2 SNEGSKA (reference sequence). This CDR3 reads CGARVHSTNEKPVF. In DNA form, the CDR3 reads TGCGGTGCTAGGGTCCATTCAACTAATGAAAAACCGGTTTTT.

Ten or more counts support this clonotype. The chain has TRBV5-4 and TRBJ2-1, with 8 bases aligning to TRBD2. Germline trimming cut 2 bases from V and 4 bases from J; bases unmatched to any gene: 11. Germline loops: CDR1 SGHNT, CDR2 YYREEE (reference sequence). This CDR3 comprises 17 residues. The CDR3 protein is CASSFGASGSRYNEQFF. The CDR3, as DNA: TGTGCCAGCAGCTTTGGGGCCAGCGGGAGTAGATACAATGAGCAGTTCTTC.

For this clonotype: A much more abundant neighbour one base away suggests this may be a read error. The rearrangement links TRBV5-4 to TRBJ2-2; D is perhaps TRBD2 (6 bases). Germline V gene data show CDR1 as SGHNT and CDR2 as YYREEE (reference sequence). This CDR3 has 15 amino acids. CDR3 in DNA: TGTGCCAGCAGATCGGCGGGCGGGGTCACCGGGGAGCCGTTTTTT. Translated, it gives CASRSAGGVTGEPFF.

This clonotype was counted ten times or more. The chain joins TRBV28 to TRBJ1-6; 7 bases line up with TRBD1. The germline V gene encodes CDR1 MDHEN and CDR2 SYDVKM. V lost 8 bases, J lost 6 bases, and 7 bases stayed unmatched. The CDR3 is 14 amino acids. Here the CDR3 reads CASGTGTVNSPLHF. CDR3 nucleotides: TGTGCCAGCGGAACCGGGACAGTTAATTCACCCCTCCACTTT.

This clonotype was detected many times. This chain uses TRBV15 with TRBJ1-2, with D unclear. V gave up 0 bases and J gave up 9 bases, with 17 bases separating them. The CDR3 has 15 residues. CDR1 is LNHNV, CDR2 YYDKDF, per germline (reference sequence). The CDR3 region is CATSRDRNTVLSYTF. In nucleotides, the CDR3 is TGTGCCACCAGCAGAGATCGGAATACTGTCTTGAGCTACACCTTC. The full variable domain, completed using reference TRBV15 and TRBJ1-2, is DAMVIQNPRYQVTQFGKPVTLSCSQTLNHNVMYWYQQKSSQAPKLLFHYYDKDFNNEADTPDNFQSRRPNTSFCFLDIRSPGLGDTAMYLCATSRDRNTVLSYTFGSGTRLTVV.

This clonotype showed up many times. The rearrangement uses TRBV14 and TRBJ2-3, with TRBD2 identical over 10 bases. V shed 4 bases, J shed 2 bases, and the junction held 12 bases outside the gene matches. CDR1 and CDR2 from the germline V gene are SGHDN and FVKESK. This CDR3 spans 18 amino acids. CDR3 coding DNA: TGTGCCAGCAGCCCGCTAGCGGGGGCCGACTTCCACACAGATACGCAGTATTTT. It encodes CASSPLAGADFHTDTQYF. Based on the CDR3 plus reference TRBV14 and TRBJ2-3, the full variable domain is EAGVTQFPSHSVIEKGQTVTLRCDPISGHDNLYWYRRVMGKEIKFLLHFVKESKQDESGMPNNRFLAERTGGTYSTLKVQPAELEDSGVYFCASSPLAGADFHTDTQYFGPGTRLTVL.

This clonotype was observed a few times. Lacking the conserved final phenylalanine or tryptophan, this CDR3 likely reflects a read error. The chain links TRBV19 to TRBJ1-3; 9 bases line up with TRBD1. V was pared by 5 bases and J by 2 bases, with 7 bases of the junction left unmatched. The CDR3 has 16 amino acids. Germline loops: CDR1 LNHDA, CDR2 SQIVND (reference sequence). CDR3 loop: CASSEAGTGPGNTIYS. CDR3 in DNA: TGTGCCAGTAGTGAAGCCGGGACAGGGCCTGGAAACACCATATATTCT.

This clonotype was detected ten times or more. This chain's CDR3 is CASKTSGSQETQYF. The DNA for the CDR3 is TGTGCCAGCAAGACTAGCGGGAGCCAAGAGACCCAGTACTTC. V is TRBV6-6 and J is TRBJ2-5; 12 positions agree with TRBD2. Looked up from germline, CDR1 is MNHNY and CDR2 is SVGAGI (reference sequence). This CDR3 is 14 amino acids long. J lost 1 base, V lost 7 bases, and 1 base had no gene match.

The gene calls are TRBV30 and TRBJ2-1; D gene uncertain. Germline CDR1 and CDR2: GTSNPN and SVGIG (reference sequence). The CDR3 covers 14 residues. The V gene lost 5 bases and the J gene lost 7 bases, with 18 bases spanning the gap. The CDR3 DNA is TGTGCCTGGGATTCCCAAGACCTACAAAATGAGCAGTTCTTC. Translation: CAWDSQDLQNEQFF.

The CDR3 loop is CASSPGLAVGTDTQYF. The CDR3, as DNA: TGTGCCAGCAGTCCCGGACTAGCCGTAGGCACAGATACGCAGTATTTT. The chain couples TRBV28 to TRBJ2-3; 8 nucleotides match TRBD2. Germline CDR1 and CDR2: MDHEN and SYDVKM. The CDR3 has 16 amino acids. The V segment lost 5 bases and the J segment 1 base; nucleotides outside the gene matches: 8. Full variable domain (missing parts from reference TRBV28 and TRBJ2-3): DVKVTQSSRYLVKRTGEKVFLECVQDMDHENMFWYRQDPGLGLRLIYFSYDVKMKEKGDIPEGYSVSREKKERFSLILESASTNQTSMYLCASSPGLAVGTDTQYFGPGTRLTVL.

The J gene is TRBJ1-5, the V gene TRBV19; D uncertain. The CDR3 consists of 12 residues. Trimming cost V 8 bases and J 3 bases, with 8 bases left between them. Germline CDR1 and CDR2: LNHDA and SQIVND (reference sequence). The CDR3 loop is CASAGYNQPQHF. CDR3 DNA sequence: TGTGCCAGTGCCGGGTACAATCAGCCCCAGCATTTT.

This clonotype was recorded a few times. A much bigger clone sits one base away, suggesting this may be a read error. The rearrangement uses TRBV12-5 and TRBJ2-7, with 12 nucleotides matching TRBD2. Germline trimming cut 3 bases from V and 6 bases from J; bases unmatched to any gene: 9. The CDR3 has 16 residues. Germline V gene sequence: CDR1 LGHNT, CDR2 FRNRAP. CDR3 region: CASGFAPGTSGSEQYF. Here the CDR3 DNA reads TGTGCTAGTGGTTTCGCTCCCGGGACTAGCGGGTCCGAGCAGTACTTC.

This clonotype was seen a few times. The V gene is TRBV19, the J gene TRBJ1-1; a weak D match, TRBD1 (5 bases). Deletions cut 4 bases from V and 1 base from J, with 16 bases between. CDR3 size: 16 residues. The germline gives CDR1 LNHDA, CDR2 SQIVND (reference sequence). CDR3 region: CASSRISAGQNTEAFF. CDR3 nucleotide sequence: TGTGCCAGTAGTAGAATCTCAGCAGGGCAGAACACTGAAGCTTTCTTT.